Detailed here is one T cell receptor (beta chain). The protocol was immunoSEQ multiplex PCR, while the TCRdb copy is restricted to in-frame clones and leaves out a portion. Of 90,000 to 110,000 clones detected, nearly 85% appear once; the ten largest clones hold about 6.6%. The data are from a study of blood T cell repertoires in COVID-19. The V gene's germline CDR1 is SGDLS and CDR2 YYNGEE. The CDR3 sequence is 13 residues long. The V gene lost 0 bases and the J gene lost 6 bases, with 8 bases spanning the gap. This chain joins TRBV9 and TRBJ2-3; D is ambiguous. This sequence originates from a woman between 50 and 59 years old with acute or convalescent COVID-19. Sequencing used peripheral blood. The CDR3 is CASSVDHVDTQYF. For the CDR3, the DNA is TGTGCCAGCAGCGTAGATCATGTTGATACGCAGTATTTT. The whole variable domain, filled in from reference TRBV9 and TRBJ2-3, reads DSGVTQTPKHLITATGQRVTLRCSPRSGDLSVYWYQQSLDQGLQFLIQYYNGEERAKGNILERFSAQQFPDLHSELNLSSLELGDSALYFCASSVDHVDTQYFGPGTRLTVL.